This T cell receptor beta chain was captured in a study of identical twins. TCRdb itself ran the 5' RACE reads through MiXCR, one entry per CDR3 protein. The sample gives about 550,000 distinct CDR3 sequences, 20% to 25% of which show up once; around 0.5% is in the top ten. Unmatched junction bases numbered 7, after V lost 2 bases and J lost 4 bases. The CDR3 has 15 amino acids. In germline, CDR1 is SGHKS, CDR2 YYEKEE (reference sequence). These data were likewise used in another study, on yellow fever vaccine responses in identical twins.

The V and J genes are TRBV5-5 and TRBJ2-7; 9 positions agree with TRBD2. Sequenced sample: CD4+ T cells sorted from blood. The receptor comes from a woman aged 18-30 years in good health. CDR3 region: CASSLLAGAFYEQYV. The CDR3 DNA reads TGTGCCAGCAGCTTATTAGCGGGGGCCTTTTACGAGCAGTACGTC.